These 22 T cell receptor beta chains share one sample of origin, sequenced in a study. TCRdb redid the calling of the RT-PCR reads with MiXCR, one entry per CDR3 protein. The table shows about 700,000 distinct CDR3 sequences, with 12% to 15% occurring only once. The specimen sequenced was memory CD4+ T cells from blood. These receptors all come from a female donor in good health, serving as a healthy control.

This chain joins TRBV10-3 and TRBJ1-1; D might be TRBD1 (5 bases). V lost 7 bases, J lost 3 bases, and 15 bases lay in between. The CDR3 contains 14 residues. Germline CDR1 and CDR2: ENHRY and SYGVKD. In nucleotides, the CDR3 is TGTGCCATCACCCTACAGGCCGAGGACACTGAAGCTTTCTTT. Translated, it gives CAITLQAEDTEAFF.

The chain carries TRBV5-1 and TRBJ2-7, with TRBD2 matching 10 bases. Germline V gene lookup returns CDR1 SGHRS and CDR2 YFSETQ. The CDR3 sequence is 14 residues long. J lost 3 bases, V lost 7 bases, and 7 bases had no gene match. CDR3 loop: CASSRTSGNYEQYF. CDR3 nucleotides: TGCGCCAGCTCTAGGACTAGCGGAAACTACGAGCAGTACTTC. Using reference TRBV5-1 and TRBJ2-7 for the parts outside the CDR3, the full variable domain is KAGVTQTPRYLIKTRGQQVTLSCSPISGHRSVSWYQQTPGQGLQFLFEYFSETQRNKGNFPGRFSGRQFSNSRSEMNVSTLELGDSALYLCASSRTSGNYEQYFGPGTRLTVT.

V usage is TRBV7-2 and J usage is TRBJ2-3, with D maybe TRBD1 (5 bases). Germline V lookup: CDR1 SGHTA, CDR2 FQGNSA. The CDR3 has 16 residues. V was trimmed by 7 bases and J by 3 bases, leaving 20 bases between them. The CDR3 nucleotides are TGTGCCAGCACCGAAAAGGCCAGGGCCAGGACAGATACGCAGTATTTT. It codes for CASTEKARARTDTQYF.

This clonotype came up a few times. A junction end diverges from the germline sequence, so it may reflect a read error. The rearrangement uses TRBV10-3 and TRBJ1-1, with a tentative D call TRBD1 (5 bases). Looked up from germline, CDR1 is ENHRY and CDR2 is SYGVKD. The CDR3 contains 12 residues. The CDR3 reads CAISGPQGAAFF. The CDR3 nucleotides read TGTGCCATAAGTGGGCCACAAGGGGCTGCTTTCTTT.

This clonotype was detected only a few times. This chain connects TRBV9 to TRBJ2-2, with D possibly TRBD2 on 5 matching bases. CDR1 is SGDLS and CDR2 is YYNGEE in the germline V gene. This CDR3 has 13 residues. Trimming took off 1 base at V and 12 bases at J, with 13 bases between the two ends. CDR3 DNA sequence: TGTGCCAGCAGCGTATCAGTTTCGGGGAAGCTGTTTTTT. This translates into CASSVSVSGKLFF.

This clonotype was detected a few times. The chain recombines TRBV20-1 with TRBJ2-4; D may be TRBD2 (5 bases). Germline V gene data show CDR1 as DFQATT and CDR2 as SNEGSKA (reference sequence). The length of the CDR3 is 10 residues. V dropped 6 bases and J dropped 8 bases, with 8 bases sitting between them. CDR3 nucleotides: TGCAGTGCCACTAGGGACATTCAGTACTTC. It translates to CSATRDIQYF.

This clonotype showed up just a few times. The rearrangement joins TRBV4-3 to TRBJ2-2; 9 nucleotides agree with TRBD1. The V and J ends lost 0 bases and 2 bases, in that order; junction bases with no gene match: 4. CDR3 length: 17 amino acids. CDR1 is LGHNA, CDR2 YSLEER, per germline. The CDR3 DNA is TGCGCCAGCAGCCAAGACCGACAGGGGGAAAACACCGGGGAGCTGTTTTTT. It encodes CASSQDRQGENTGELFF.

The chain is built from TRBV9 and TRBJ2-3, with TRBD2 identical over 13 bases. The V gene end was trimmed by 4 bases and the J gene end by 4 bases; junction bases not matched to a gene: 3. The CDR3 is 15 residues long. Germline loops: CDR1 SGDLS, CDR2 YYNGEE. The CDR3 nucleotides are TGTGCCAGCAGCACTAGCGGGGGGGGCGCAGATACGCAGTATTTT. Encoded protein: CASSTSGGGADTQYF.

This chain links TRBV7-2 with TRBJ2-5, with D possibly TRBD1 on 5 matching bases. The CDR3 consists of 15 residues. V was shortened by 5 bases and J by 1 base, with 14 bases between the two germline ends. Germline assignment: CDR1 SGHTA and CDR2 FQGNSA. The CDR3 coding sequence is TGTGCCAGCAGCGGCAGGGTGGGGTCCCAAGAGACCCAGTACTTC. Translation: CASSGRVGSQETQYF.

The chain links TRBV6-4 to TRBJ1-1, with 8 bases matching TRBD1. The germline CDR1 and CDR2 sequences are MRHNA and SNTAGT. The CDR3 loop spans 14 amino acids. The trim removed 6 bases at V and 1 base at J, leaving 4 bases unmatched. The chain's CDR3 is CASRQGQANTEAFF. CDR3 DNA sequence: TGTGCCAGCAGACAGGGACAGGCGAACACTGAAGCTTTCTTT.

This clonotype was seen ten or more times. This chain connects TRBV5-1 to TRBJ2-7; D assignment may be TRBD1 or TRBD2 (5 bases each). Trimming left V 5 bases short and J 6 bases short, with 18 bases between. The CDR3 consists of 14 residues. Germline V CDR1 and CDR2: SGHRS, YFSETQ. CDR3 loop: CASRTGTDFGEQYF. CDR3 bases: TGCGCCAGCAGGACCGGGACCGACTTCGGCGAGCAGTACTTC.

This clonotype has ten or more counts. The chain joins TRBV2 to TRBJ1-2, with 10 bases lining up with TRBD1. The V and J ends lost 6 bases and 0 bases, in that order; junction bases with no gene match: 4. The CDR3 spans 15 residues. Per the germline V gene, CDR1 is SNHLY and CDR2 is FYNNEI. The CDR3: CASSRTGGANYGYTF. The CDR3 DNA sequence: TGTGCCAGCAGCCGGACAGGGGGAGCTAACTATGGCTACACCTTC. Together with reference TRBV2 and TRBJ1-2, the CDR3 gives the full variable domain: EPEVTQTPSHQVTQMGQEVILRCVPISNHLYFYWYRQILGQKVEFLVSFYNNEISEKSEIFDDQFSVERPDGSNFTLKIRSTKLEDSAMYFCASSRTGGANYGYTFGSGTRLTVV.

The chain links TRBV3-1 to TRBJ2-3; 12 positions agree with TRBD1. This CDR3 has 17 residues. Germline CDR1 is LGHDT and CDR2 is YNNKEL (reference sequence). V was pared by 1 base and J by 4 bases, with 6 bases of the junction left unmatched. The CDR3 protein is CASSQAPGQGAADTQYF. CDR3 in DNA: TGTGCCAGCAGCCAAGCGCCGGGACAGGGGGCTGCAGATACGCAGTATTTT.

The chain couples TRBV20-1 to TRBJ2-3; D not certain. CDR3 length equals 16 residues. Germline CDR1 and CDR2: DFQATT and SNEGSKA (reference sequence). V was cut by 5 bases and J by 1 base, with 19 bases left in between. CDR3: CSAVPPPPRGTDTQYF. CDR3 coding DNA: TGCAGTGCTGTACCCCCACCACCACGCGGCACAGATACGCAGTATTTT.

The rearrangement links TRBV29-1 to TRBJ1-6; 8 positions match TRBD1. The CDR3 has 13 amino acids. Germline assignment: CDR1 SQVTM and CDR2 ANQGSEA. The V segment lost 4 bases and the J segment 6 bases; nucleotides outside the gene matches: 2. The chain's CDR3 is CSVGQGTNSPLHF. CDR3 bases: TGCAGCGTTGGACAGGGGACTAATTCACCCCTCCACTTT.

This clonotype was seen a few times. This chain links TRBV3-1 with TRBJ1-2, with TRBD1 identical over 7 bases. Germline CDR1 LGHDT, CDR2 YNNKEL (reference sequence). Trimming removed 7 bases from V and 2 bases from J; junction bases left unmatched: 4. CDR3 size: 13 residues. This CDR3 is CASTLTGNYGYTF. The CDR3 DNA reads TGTGCCAGCACCCTGACAGGGAACTATGGCTACACCTTC.

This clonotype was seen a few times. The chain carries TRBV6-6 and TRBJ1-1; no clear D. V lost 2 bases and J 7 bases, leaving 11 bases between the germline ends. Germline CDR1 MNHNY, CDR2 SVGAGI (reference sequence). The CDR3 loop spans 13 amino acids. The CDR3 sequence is CASSYPTQVEAFF. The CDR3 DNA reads TGTGCCAGCAGTTACCCAACACAAGTTGAAGCTTTCTTT.

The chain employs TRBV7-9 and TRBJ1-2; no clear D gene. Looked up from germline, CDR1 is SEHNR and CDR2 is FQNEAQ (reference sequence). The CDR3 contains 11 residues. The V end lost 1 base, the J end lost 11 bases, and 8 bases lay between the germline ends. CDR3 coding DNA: TGTGCCAGCAGCTTAGAACTCGTATACACCTTC. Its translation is CASSLELVYTF.

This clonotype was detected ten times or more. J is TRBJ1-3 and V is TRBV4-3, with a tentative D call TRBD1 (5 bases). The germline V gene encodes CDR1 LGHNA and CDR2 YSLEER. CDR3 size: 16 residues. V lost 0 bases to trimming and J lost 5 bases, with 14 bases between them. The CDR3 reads CASSQDPQGVRNTIYF. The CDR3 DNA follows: TGCGCCAGCAGCCAAGATCCCCAGGGAGTGAGAAACACCATATATTTT.

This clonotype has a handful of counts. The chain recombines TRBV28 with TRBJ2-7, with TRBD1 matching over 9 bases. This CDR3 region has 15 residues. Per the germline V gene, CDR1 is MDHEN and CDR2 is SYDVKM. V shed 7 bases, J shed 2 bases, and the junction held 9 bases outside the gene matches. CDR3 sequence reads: CASTVLGQGTYEQYF. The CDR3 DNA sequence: TGTGCCAGCACCGTTCTTGGACAGGGGACCTACGAGCAGTACTTC. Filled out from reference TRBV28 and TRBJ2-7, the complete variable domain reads DVKVTQSSRYLVKRTGEKVFLECVQDMDHENMFWYRQDPGLGLRLIYFSYDVKMKEKGDIPEGYSVSREKKERFSLILESASTNQTSMYLCASTVLGQGTYEQYFGPGTRLTVT.

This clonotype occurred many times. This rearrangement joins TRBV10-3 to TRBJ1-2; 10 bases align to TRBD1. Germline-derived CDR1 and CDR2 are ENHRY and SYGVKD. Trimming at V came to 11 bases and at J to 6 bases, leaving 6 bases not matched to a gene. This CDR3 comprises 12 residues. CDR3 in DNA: TGTGCCTACACCGGGACAGGGGATGGCTACACCTTC. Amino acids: CAYTGTGDGYTF.

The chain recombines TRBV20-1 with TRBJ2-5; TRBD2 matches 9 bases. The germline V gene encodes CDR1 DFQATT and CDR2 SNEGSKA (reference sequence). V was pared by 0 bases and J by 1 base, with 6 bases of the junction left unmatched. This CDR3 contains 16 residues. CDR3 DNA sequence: TGCAGTGCTAGAGATGTGGTAGCGGGAGCCCAAGAGACCCAGTACTTC. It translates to CSARDVVAGAQETQYF.